The present T cell receptor (beta chain) was sequenced within a study of PD-L1 blockade in urothelial cancer. The J segment lost 6 bases and the V segment lost 2 bases, leaving 8 bases of the junction unmatched. The CDR3 sequence is 15 residues long. The germline V gene encodes CDR1 SEHNR and CDR2 FQNEAQ (reference sequence). Every PCR was spiked with synthetic TCR analog templates. The assay was immunoSEQ multiplex PCR, and TCRdb's table has in-frame clones only and misses some. The table shows tens of thousands of clones, with approximately 78% occurring only once. The receptor was derived from a man aged 65-85 years with urothelial cancer. The specimen comprised PBMCs, sampled around atezolizumab (anti-PD-L1) treatment. This sequence joins TRBV7-9 and TRBJ2-7; 9 bases agree with TRBD2. CDR3 bases: TGTGCCAGCAGCTTAACGGCGGGAGGGCCCCTCGAGCAGTACTTC. It specifies CASSLTAGGPLEQYF.